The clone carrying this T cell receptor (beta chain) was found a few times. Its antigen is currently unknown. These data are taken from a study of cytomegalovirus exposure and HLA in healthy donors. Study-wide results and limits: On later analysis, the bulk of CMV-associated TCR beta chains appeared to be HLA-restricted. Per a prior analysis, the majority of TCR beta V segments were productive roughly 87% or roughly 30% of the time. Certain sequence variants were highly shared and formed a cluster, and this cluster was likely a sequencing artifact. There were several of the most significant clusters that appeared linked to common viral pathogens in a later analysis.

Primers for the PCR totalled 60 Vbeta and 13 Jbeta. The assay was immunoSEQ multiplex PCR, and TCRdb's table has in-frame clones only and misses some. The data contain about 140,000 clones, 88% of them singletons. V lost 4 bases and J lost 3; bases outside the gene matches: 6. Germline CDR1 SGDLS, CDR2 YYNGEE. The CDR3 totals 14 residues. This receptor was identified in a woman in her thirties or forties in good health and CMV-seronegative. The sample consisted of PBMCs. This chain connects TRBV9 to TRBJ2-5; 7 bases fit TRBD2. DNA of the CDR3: TGTGCCAGCAGCCGAGAGCTAGCGGAAGAGACCCAGTACTTC. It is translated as CASSRELAEETQYF.